The clone carrying this T cell receptor beta chain was seen only a few times. Its antigen is currently unknown. The V gene's germline CDR1 is SQVTM and CDR2 ANQGSEA. This CDR3 has 12 amino acids. V trimming: 7 bases; J trimming: 3 bases; junction bases outside the gene matches: 5. Making use of molecular barcodes, quantitative 5'-RACE generated TCR beta libraries. TCRdb recomputed calls from the 5' RACE reads with MiXCR, one row per CDR3 protein. The sample yields 220,000 or so distinct CDR3 sequences, approximately 16% seen once. This sample was included in a study of CD8 T cells in ankylosing spondylitis. Study-level results: Seemingly distinctive of ankylosing spondylitis blood was a TCR beta motif formed by eight highly homologous variants. Prior literature has documented some motif variants in synovial fluid and blood from reactive arthritis. In ankylosing spondylitis patients, matched synovial fluid reportedly showed significant enrichment of disease-linked clones.

V gene TRBV29-1 combines with J gene TRBJ2-7; 8 bases align to TRBD1. The sequence derives from a male donor with ankylosing spondylitis. Sequencing was carried out using blood, either unsorted or a sorted T cell fraction (not recorded which). CDR3 amino acids: CSGGTGIYEQYF. The CDR3 nucleotides read TGCAGCGGCGGGACAGGAATCTACGAGCAGTACTTC.